The 7 T cell receptor beta chains listed next were all sequenced from one sample in a study of blood T cell repertoires in COVID-19. Using immunoSEQ multiplex PCR, the repertoire was profiled, and TCRdb retains in-frame clones only, with some absent. This repertoire shows approximately 500,000 clones, approximately 91% found once; its top ten account for roughly 8%. Sequencing was done on a sample of peripheral blood. The source of these receptors is a woman in her forties or fifties with COVID-19, enrolled during active disease.

This clone was recorded a few times. This chain links TRBV27 with TRBJ1-1; 7 bases are a match to TRBD1. CDR1 and CDR2 from the germline V gene are MNHEY and SMNVEV (reference sequence). After removal of 4 bases from V and 2 bases from J, the junction contained 7 bases not matched to a gene. This CDR3 has 15 residues. The chain's CDR3 is CASSWVTGVNTEAFF. The CDR3 DNA reads TGTGCCAGCAGTTGGGTTACAGGGGTCAACACTGAAGCTTTCTTT.

Turning to this clone: Germline and junction disagree at one end, which may indicate a read error. The CDR3 region is CASSGGQEVF. The CDR3 DNA sequence: TGTGCCAGTAGTGGGGGACAGGAGGTCTTC. The gene calls are TRBV19 and TRBJ2-1; 8 bases are shared with TRBD1. This CDR3 contains 10 residues. Germline V CDR1 and CDR2: LNHDA, SQIVND (reference sequence).

This clone was picked up one time. The chain joins TRBV6-2 or TRBV6-3 to TRBJ2-1; the D gene is possibly TRBD2 (7 bases). The V gene lost 3 bases and the J gene lost 10 bases, with 13 bases spanning the gap. Germline-derived CDR1 and CDR2 are MNHEY and SVGEGT. The CDR3 runs to 13 residues. The CDR3 nucleotides read TGTGCCAGCAGTTATCGGGGGGCCAGGGAGCAGTTCTTC. As protein: CASSYRGAREQFF.

This clone was seen only once. V gene TRBV27 combines with J gene TRBJ2-5, with 9 bases matching TRBD1. Germline loops: CDR1 MNHEY, CDR2 SMNVEV (reference sequence). V dropped 6 bases and J dropped 3; count of bases not matched to a gene: 5. The CDR3 consists of 14 residues. The DNA of the CDR3 is TGTGCCAGCAGCCCCCGGACAGGGGAAGAGACCCAGTACTTC. Amino acids: CASSPRTGEETQYF.

This chain connects TRBV27 to TRBJ1-4, with D possibly being TRBD1 (6 bases). From germline, CDR1 is MNHEY and CDR2 SMNVEV (reference sequence). The CDR3 has 13 amino acids. The germline V and J ends were trimmed by 8 bases and 8 bases, with 15 bases remaining between them. This CDR3 reads CASGGGRNEKLFF. The CDR3 bases are TGTGCCAGCGGCGGGGGCCGGAACGAAAAACTGTTTTTT.

CDR3 loop: CASRDRGLDEQYF. CDR3 sequence (DNA): TGTGCCAGCAGAGACAGGGGGCTCGACGAGCAGTACTTC. The chain links TRBV6-6 to TRBJ2-7; 10 nucleotides line up with TRBD1. The CDR3 contains 13 residues. V dropped 6 bases and J dropped 5; count of bases not matched to a gene: 4. Germline CDR1 reads MNHNY; CDR2 reads SVGAGI (reference sequence).

V and J are TRBV30 and TRBJ1-6; TRBD1 matches at 7 bases. The CDR3 runs 12 residues. CDR1 is GTSNPN, CDR2 SVGIG, per germline (reference sequence). V trimming: 8 bases; J trimming: 8 bases; junction bases outside the gene matches: 6. CDR3 DNA: TGTGCCAGTGACAGGGAGGATTCACCCCTCCACTTT. It translates to CASDREDSPLHF.